This T cell receptor beta chain is from a study of graft-versus-host responses after intestinal transplantation. Background on the study: Each of the recipients got a multivisceral, liver-intestinal, or isolated intestinal transplant.

General study findings and limits: GvH clones were identified in recipient marrow, with some first appearing in ileum or blood. When patients had graft-donor T cell macrochimerism, their allografts held high graft-versus-host to host-versus-graft clonal ratios.

As concerns this clone: As yet, its antigen is unknown.

CDR3 length: 14 residues. Germline assignment: CDR1 SGHRS and CDR2 YFSETQ. J gave up 12 bases and V 3 bases, and 6 bases lay outside the gene matches. Libraries were prepared by immunoSEQ multiplex PCR; TCRdb keeps only in-frame clonotypes and omits some of them. The sample comprises 80,000 to 90,000 clones, approximately 92% of which are singletons, and roughly 0.31% rests with the top ten. The sequences come from unstimulated CD4+ T cells sorted from spleen or lymph node cells, collected before intestinal transplant. This TCR was recovered from a human donor who received an intestinal transplant. The V gene is TRBV5-1, the J gene TRBJ2-1; 13 nucleotides align to TRBD2. The CDR3 DNA reads as TGCGCCAGCAGCTCAGGACTAGCGGGGGTTTCGCAGTTCTTC. Protein: CASSSGLAGVSQFF.